The clone carrying this T cell receptor (beta chain) has just a few counts. What it binds is not known. The sample is drawn from a study of T cell clonotyping in hematopoietic cell transplantation. Germline loops: CDR1 WNHNN, CDR2 SYGVQD (reference sequence). Trimming stripped 5 bases from V and 9 bases from J, with 14 bases between. The CDR3 runs to 13 residues. Study findings and constraints: Recipient TCR diversity dropped after transplant; expanded clonotypes rose from day 30 to 180.

The assay was immunoSEQ multiplex PCR, and TCRdb's table has in-frame clones only and misses some. The data show just under 5,500 clones, with about 25% seen just once and 13% to 15% held by the top ten. The chain carries TRBV10-1 and TRBJ1-5, with no clear D. Material: peripheral blood mononuclear cells, obtained 180 days after allogeneic stem cell transplant. The clonotype was recovered from a male patient in his 40s who had an allogeneic stem cell transplant from an unrelated donor, so the T cells may come from the graft donor. Some clones in this sample may be carry-over from other donors' samples. The CDR3 DNA sequence: TGCGCCAGCAGTCCTGCTTTGGGAGGGCCCCAGCATTTT. It specifies CASSPALGGPQHF.